The T cell receptor (beta chain) described here comes from a study of blood T cell repertoires in COVID-19. Self-reported history from a screening survey and questionnaire set each donor's cohort. In the original processing: Reference gene primer amplification gave estimated nucleated cell counts. Data came from immunoSEQ multiplex PCR; TCRdb stores just in-frame clones and leaves some out. V and J calls and clone size are as listed in that table; D and trimming were resolved from the DNA. The repertoire has 340,000 or so clones, approximately 86% of them found once; the top ten carry approximately 4.4%. The sequenced sample was PBMCs or T cells enriched from blood (not recorded which). This TCR derives from a woman between 35 and 50 years old with acute COVID-19.

The CDR3 nucleotides are TGCAGCGTCGCCCCATTAGGACAGGGGAACACTGAAGCTTTCTTT. The encoded protein is CSVAPLGQGNTEAFF. The gene calls are TRBV29-1 and TRBJ1-1; 8 nucleotides align to TRBD1. Germline V CDR1 and CDR2: SQVTM, ANQGSEA. The CDR3 totals 15 residues. V dropped 6 bases and J dropped 1; count of bases not matched to a gene: 10.